This TCR beta chain was documented in a study of STAT5B mutations in CD4+ large granular lymphocyte leukemia. Sequenced by immunoSEQ multiplex PCR; TCRdb stores in-frame clones only, minus some. The sample includes about 31,000 clones, 72% seen only once; the top ten take 1.5% to 2%. This CDR3 comprises 17 residues. The V gene's germline CDR1 is SGHVS and CDR2 FQNEAQ. V lost 1 base and J lost 2, with 15 bases in between. In its sample, this clone was seen once. This TCR was recovered from a human donor in good health. Sequencing used CD4+ T cells from blood buffy coats. This rearrangement joins TRBV7-8 to TRBJ1-5; D remains unclear. CDR3 residues: CASSLVVVQSGNQPQHF. The CDR3 DNA is TGTGCCAGCAGCTTAGTAGTCGTACAGTCCGGCAATCAGCCCCAGCATTTT.